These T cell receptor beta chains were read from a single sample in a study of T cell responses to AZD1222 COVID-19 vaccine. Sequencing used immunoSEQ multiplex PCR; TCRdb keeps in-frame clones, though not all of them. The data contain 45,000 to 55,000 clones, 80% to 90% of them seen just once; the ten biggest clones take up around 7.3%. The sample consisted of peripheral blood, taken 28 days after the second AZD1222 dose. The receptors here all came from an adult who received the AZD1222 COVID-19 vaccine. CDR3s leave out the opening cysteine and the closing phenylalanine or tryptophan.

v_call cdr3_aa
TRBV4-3 ASSRSGPHTGELF
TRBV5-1 ASSRFDREAGELF
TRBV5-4 ASSFGLAAQETQY
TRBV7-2 ASSTAGLIRGETQY
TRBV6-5 ASSLTGTREWTQY
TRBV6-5 ASSYHGSGDGYT
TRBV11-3 ASSPRTSGGGLF
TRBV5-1 ASSLGTLVEKLF
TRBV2 ASSGERGRPEAF
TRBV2 ASRMGQQETQY
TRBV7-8 ASSLAYGRGEDKNIQY
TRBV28 ASSEIGNTIY
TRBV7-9 ASSLPGQASRPQH
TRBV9 ASNLAGGWETQY
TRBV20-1 SATLVNEQF
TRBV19 ASSGTRYEQY
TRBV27 ASSFGSTGSLAGNTIY
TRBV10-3 AISEEGAERDTGELF
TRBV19 ASTSGRGLAGSTDTQY
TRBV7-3 ASSLGQGEGYT
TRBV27 ASRGPGVEQY
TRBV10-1 ASSERAGSYNEQF
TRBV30 AWSVPGTDTQY
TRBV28 ASSFGEGMSQPQH
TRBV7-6 ASSLAAAYNSPLH
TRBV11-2 ASSFPPGQGSEQY
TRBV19 ASSSPGTGSYEQY
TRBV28 ASSSAGTLYEQY
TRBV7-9 ASSLGGRNAEAF
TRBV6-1 ASSDPGTGKYEQY
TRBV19 ASIRTSGSYNEQF
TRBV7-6 ASSLVPGQSNEKLF
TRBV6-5 ASMELNGPYEQY
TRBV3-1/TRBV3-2 ASSQESPGLY
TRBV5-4 ASSLGGGSSQETQY
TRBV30 ACPTFGGANVLT
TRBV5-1 ASSLELAGRSYEQY
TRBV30 AWSTRTGGFYEQF
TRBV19 ASSPGQGATEAF
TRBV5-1 ASLMGFEETQY
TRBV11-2 ASSTNRGRGVETQY
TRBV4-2 ASSQIQASGSVYEQY
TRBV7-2 ASTPGQGNYGYT
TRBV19 ASSINPGLVGRHYEQY
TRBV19 ASSIGAGGQETQY
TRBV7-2 ASSPGMGYEQY
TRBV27 ASSSPGLAGNEQF
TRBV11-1 ASSPRSAGNTGELF